The 20 T cell receptor beta chains given below trace back to one sample, sequenced in a study of blood T cells in healthy people across ages. A second PCR of roughly 7 to 11 cycles used a sample-barcoded 5' primer and a J-beta primer mix. MiXCR, run by TCRdb on the 5' RACE reads, gives a single entry per CDR3 protein. The repertoire holds 800,000 to 950,000 distinct CDR3 sequences, with around 29% as singletons. The sample also formed part of further work on T cells of mothers and their children.

Sequenced input: blood. These receptors were obtained from a middle-aged woman in good health.

CDR3 sequence (DNA): TGCAGTGCGGACGAGGGACAGGGGAAACAGCCCCAGCATTTT. Protein: CSADEGQGKQPQHF. This chain links TRBV20-1 with TRBJ1-5, with 10 positions matching TRBD1. V trimming: 6 bases; J trimming: 7 bases; junction bases outside the gene matches: 9. In germline, CDR1 is DFQATT, CDR2 SNEGSKA (reference sequence). This CDR3 is built from 14 residues.

This clonotype was detected only a few times. The rearrangement joins TRBV29-1 to TRBJ2-5, with D perhaps matching TRBD1 (5 bases). Trimming pared 6 bases from V and 11 bases from J, leaving 16 bases between. This CDR3 region has 11 residues. Germline CDR1 is SQVTM and CDR2 is ANQGSEA. The CDR3 DNA is TGCAGCGTCGCCGTCAGGGATGAGCAGTACTTC. This encodes CSVAVRDEQYF.

This clonotype has just a few counts. The rearrangement links TRBV7-9 to TRBJ1-2; D remains unclear. This CDR3 is 15 amino acids long. Germline loops: CDR1 SEHNR, CDR2 FQNEAQ (reference sequence). Deletions cut 5 bases from V and 2 bases from J, with 15 bases between. The CDR3 loop is CASSQTGIFNYGYTF. Here the CDR3 DNA reads TGTGCCAGCAGCCAAACGGGGATATTCAACTATGGCTACACCTTC.

This sequence joins TRBV9 and TRBJ2-1; D is uncertain. The end of the DNA fits TRBJ2-7 better, so the J call may be wrong. Germline CDR1 reads SGDLS; CDR2 reads YYNGEE. This CDR3 is built from 14 residues. The CDR3 region is CASSVEGEPYEQYF. DNA of the CDR3: TGTGCCAGCAGCGTAGAAGGAGAGCCCTACGAGCAGTACTTC.

This sequence joins TRBV25-1 and TRBJ2-5; D ambiguous. The germline V gene encodes CDR1 MGHDK and CDR2 SYGVNS. The CDR3 is 11 residues long. The V and J ends lost 6 bases and 7 bases respectively, with 9 bases between them. CDR3 coding DNA: TGTGCCAGCAGGCTTTGGGGGACCCAGTACTTC. It encodes CASRLWGTQYF.

The rearrangement links TRBV4-2 to TRBJ2-7; D uncertain. CDR3 length: 15 residues. V gave up 4 bases and J gave up 5 bases, with 18 bases separating them. Germline loops: CDR1 LGHNA, CDR2 YNFKEQ. Here the CDR3 reads CASSRDVAARNEQYF. DNA of the CDR3: TGTGCCAGCAGCCGTGACGTGGCAGCACGTAACGAGCAGTACTTC.

The J gene is TRBJ1-2, the V gene TRBV7-2, with a tentative D call TRBD1 (6 bases). The germline V gene has CDR1 SGHTA and CDR2 FQGNSA. The CDR3 extends over 15 amino acids. V lost 4 bases and J lost 3, with 15 bases in between. As DNA, the CDR3 is TGTGCCAGCAGCTCTTTCAGGGGCGCGGACTATGGCTACACCTTC. Its translation: CASSSFRGADYGYTF.

Here the CDR3 reads CSARDRVISSYEQFF. DNA for the CDR3: TGCAGTGCTAGAGATCGGGTTATCTCATCTTACGAGCAGTTCTTC. The chain carries TRBV20-1 and TRBJ2-1; D is uncertain. From germline, CDR1 is DFQATT and CDR2 SNEGSKA (reference sequence). The germline V and J ends were trimmed by 0 bases and 10 bases, with 19 bases remaining between them. This CDR3 region has 15 residues.

The gene calls are TRBV27 and TRBJ2-7; 9 positions match TRBD2. The CDR3 length is 14 residues. The J segment lost 6 bases and the V segment lost 3 bases, leaving 6 bases of the junction unmatched. The germline CDR1 and CDR2 sequences are MNHEY and SMNVEV (reference sequence). CDR3 region: CASSFSGGRSEQYF. Here the CDR3 DNA reads TGTGCCAGCAGTTTTAGCGGGGGTCGGTCCGAGCAGTACTTC.

This chain's CDR3 is CASRLNTGTNEAFF. The CDR3 DNA reads as TGCGCCAGCAGACTAAATACCGGGACAAATGAAGCTTTCTTT. The genes are TRBV5-1 and TRBJ1-1; D might be TRBD1 (6 bases). The CDR3 covers 14 residues. Between the trimmed V and J ends, which lost 5 bases and 7 bases, there was a span of 18 bases. The V gene's germline CDR1 is SGHRS and CDR2 YFSETQ. Full variable domain (outside the CDR3, taken from reference TRBV5-1 and TRBJ1-1): KAGVTQTPRYLIKTRGQQVTLSCSPISGHRSVSWYQQTPGQGLQFLFEYFSETQRNKGNFPGRFSGRQFSNSRSEMNVSTLELGDSALYLCASRLNTGTNEAFFGQGTRLTVV.

The chain employs TRBV7-2 and TRBJ2-7, with 10 bases aligning to TRBD1. Unmatched junction bases numbered 6, after V lost 1 base and J lost 6 bases. Germline lookup yields CDR1 SGHTA and CDR2 FQGNSA. This CDR3 has 15 amino acids. The CDR3 region is CASSLVGTGVVEQYF. Here the CDR3 DNA reads TGTGCCAGCAGCTTAGTAGGGACAGGGGTGGTCGAGCAGTACTTC. The variable domain in full, with the rest retrieved from reference TRBV7-2 and TRBJ2-7, is GAGVSQSPSNKVTEKGKDVELRCDPISGHTALYWYRQSLGQGLEFLIYFQGNSAPDKSGLPSDRFSAERTGGSVSTLTIQRTQQEDSAVYLCASSLVGTGVVEQYFGPGTRLTVT.

This clonotype was recorded a few times. The J gene is TRBJ2-1, the V gene TRBV7-2, with D possibly being TRBD1 (6 bases). Trimming removed 5 bases from V and 4 bases from J, with 21 bases in between. Germline CDR1 and CDR2: SGHTA and FQGNSA. This CDR3 region has 17 residues. CDR3 loop: CASSPLGQPNSYNEQFF. The CDR3 region has the DNA TGTGCCAGCAGCCCACTCGGACAGCCAAATTCTTACAATGAGCAGTTCTTC.

The CDR3 is CASSYGGAKDTQYF. CDR3 nucleotides: TGTGCCAGCAGCTACGGGGGGGCCAAAGATACGCAGTATTTT. This chain connects TRBV11-3 to TRBJ2-3; 8 bases fit TRBD2. Trimming cost V 4 bases and J 5 bases; bases outside gene matches: 5. The CDR3 contains 14 residues. Germline lookup yields CDR1 SGHNT and CDR2 YENEEA.

The table lists this clonotype with a few counts. The rearrangement uses TRBV5-1 and TRBJ2-3; 10 bases are a match to TRBD1. This CDR3 contains 15 residues. The V gene's germline CDR1 is SGHRS and CDR2 YFSETQ. J gave up 5 bases and V 3 bases, and 6 bases lay outside the gene matches. CDR3 coding DNA: TGCGCCAGCAGCTCAGACAGGGGGCTTGGAGATACGCAGTATTTT. It translates to CASSSDRGLGDTQYF.

This clonotype was counted at least ten times. This chain links TRBV12-3 or TRBV12-4 with TRBJ2-6; 7 positions match TRBD2. V dropped 6 bases and J dropped 0; count of bases not matched to a gene: 8. This CDR3 has 17 amino acids. CDR3 residues: CASRWGGTNSGANVLTF. The CDR3 DNA reads as TGTGCCAGCAGGTGGGGGGGGACCAACTCTGGGGCCAACGTCCTGACTTTC.

This clonotype has just a few counts. The chain is built from TRBV6-1 and TRBJ2-7; TRBD1 is a possible D gene (6 bases). The CDR3 length is 14 residues. Deletions cut 3 bases from V and 6 bases from J, with 15 bases between. Germline V gives CDR1 MNHNS, CDR2 SASEGT. This CDR3 is CASSDNGRGFEQYF. The CDR3 nucleotides are TGTGCCAGCAGTGATAATGGCAGGGGATTCGAGCAGTACTTC.

There are a few counts of this clonotype. V is TRBV4-1 and J is TRBJ1-1; 7 bases fit TRBD1. This CDR3 has 15 residues. Germline V gives CDR1 MGHRA, CDR2 YSYEKL. J gave up 0 bases and V 2 bases, and 3 bases lay outside the gene matches. CDR3 sequence: CASSQRQGVNTEAFF. As DNA, the CDR3 is TGCGCCAGCAGCCAAAGGCAGGGGGTGAACACTGAAGCTTTCTTT.

On this clonotype: Since the CDR3 does not end with the conserved phenylalanine or tryptophan, this likely comes from a read error. The gene calls are TRBV12-3 or TRBV12-4 and TRBJ2-7, with D perhaps matching TRBD1 or TRBD2 (5 bases each). The CDR3 is 13 residues long. V gave up 5 bases and J gave up 1 base, with 9 bases separating them. Here the CDR3 reads CASSRDGSYEQYS. The CDR3 coding sequence is TGTGCCAGCAGTCGGGACGGATCCTACGAGCAGTACTCC.

This chain links TRBV7-6 with TRBJ1-1; D gene unclear. The germline V and J ends were trimmed by 1 base and 1 base, with 7 bases remaining between them. Per the germline V gene, CDR1 is SGHVS and CDR2 is FNYEAQ. This CDR3 is built from 14 residues. The CDR3 is CASSLEPPNTEAFF. The CDR3 nucleotides are TGTGCCAGCAGCTTAGAACCACCGAACACTGAAGCTTTCTTT.

The chain employs TRBV4-1 and TRBJ2-2, with D possibly being TRBD1 (7 bases). Germline V gene lookup returns CDR1 MGHRA and CDR2 YSYEKL. The CDR3 loop spans 18 amino acids. The V end lost 1 base, the J end lost 3 bases, and 18 bases lay between the germline ends. CDR3 nucleotides: TGCGCCAGCAGCCAAGTAGGAAGGAGGGGGCGAGACACCGGGGAGCTGTTTTTT. Residues: CASSQVGRRGRDTGELFF.